There are many counts of the clone carrying this T cell receptor beta chain. The source of the sample is a study of T cell repertoires in cytomegalovirus infection. V shed 0 bases and J shed 0 bases, with 21 bases lying between them. This CDR3 has 21 residues. TCRdb called the reads again in MiXCR, with one record for every CDR3 protein. The sample records around 120,000 distinct CDR3 sequences, 8.8% being singletons. Material: PBMCs. This TCR derives from a human donor in good health (CMV status not recorded). Some clones in this sample may be carry-over from other donors' samples. V gene TRBV23-1 combines with J gene TRBJ1-6; a possible D gene is TRBD1 (5 bases). TRBV23-1 is flagged as an ORF with uncertain function. The CDR3 nucleotides are TGCGCCAGCAGTCAATCGAGTGGGGACGGAAACATTTACTCCTATAATTCACCCCTCCACTTT. This gives the protein CASSQSSGDGNIYSYNSPLHF.